This T cell receptor beta chain originates from a study of T cell changes during pregnancy in multiple sclerosis. Profiling relied on immunoSEQ multiplex PCR, and the TCRdb table lists in-frame clones only, not all of them. Altogether some 41,000 clones are present, 90% being singletons, with the ten largest covering about 9%. The germline V gene has CDR1 MNHEY and CDR2 SMNVEV (reference sequence). Trimming at V came to 4 bases and at J to 0 bases, leaving 6 bases not matched to a gene. The CDR3 sequence is 15 residues long. This clone was seen a few times. The TCR sequence derives from a female donor with multiple sclerosis, enrolled in a pregnancy study. Sequencing used CD8+ T cells from peripheral blood mononuclear cells, obtained in the first trimester of pregnancy. This chain joins TRBV27 and TRBJ2-7, with TRBD1 matching 7 bases. The DNA of the CDR3 is TGTGCCAGCAGTTCCATGGGACAGCTCTCCTACGAGCAGTACTTC. Its translation is CASSSMGQLSYEQYF.